This section outlines one TCR beta chain sequence together with its context. The source of the sample is a study of shared T cell receptors in the human thymus. The repertoire was sequenced with immunoSEQ multiplex PCR; TCRdb's copy has only in-frame clones and lacks some. The top ten hold 0.0094% of the sample, which has some 640,000 clones, about 90% seen once. Trimming pared 5 bases from V and 3 bases from J, leaving 13 bases between. Germline-derived CDR1 and CDR2 are SEHNR and FQNEAQ (reference sequence). This CDR3 has 14 residues. The same sample was also used in a study of human thymus T cells. That report adds: Resections obtained during corrective heart surgery supplied the thymus tissue.

This rearrangement joins TRBV7-9 to TRBJ2-5; possibly TRBD1 for D (6 bases). Material for sequencing was thymocytes. The receptor was derived from a boy under two years old with a congenital heart defect. CDR3 protein: CASSLDPGEETQYF. CDR3 coding DNA: TGTGCCAGCAGCCTAGATCCAGGGGAAGAGACCCAGTACTTC.